The T cell receptor (beta chain) described here comes from a study of Graves' ophthalmopathy and Graves' hyperthyroidism. About the study: Peripheral blood sampling preceded any treatment and occurred at initial diagnosis.

Recruitment covered hyperthyroidism patients aged 18 to 65 whose new diagnosis was of under 2 months' duration. Using RNA transcripts, the TCR beta CDR3 regions were amplified. First-round RT-PCR relied on HTBI primers, and a second-round multiplex PCR came next. MiXCR, applied by TCRdb to the multiplex PCR reads, yields one record per CDR3 protein. In the table there are under 800,000 distinct CDR3 sequences, 22% of which are singletons. Sequencing was performed on peripheral blood. The sequence was obtained from a woman aged 18 to 35 with stable Graves' hyperthyroidism. Some clones in this sample may be carry-over from other donors' samples.

The CDR3 region is CASSSNPQETQYF. The CDR3 DNA sequence: TGTGCCAGCAGCTCCAATCCCCAAGAGACCCAGTACTTC. This chain joins TRBV7-2 and TRBJ2-5; D remains unclear. V gave up 4 bases and J gave up 1 base, with 7 bases separating them. The germline gives CDR1 SGHTA, CDR2 FQGNSA. This CDR3 is built from 13 residues. Based on the CDR3 plus reference TRBV7-2 and TRBJ2-5, the full variable domain is GAGVSQSPSNKVTEKGKDVELRCDPISGHTALYWYRQSLGQGLEFLIYFQGNSAPDKSGLPSDRFSAERTGGSVSTLTIQRTQQEDSAVYLCASSSNPQETQYFGPGTRLLVL.